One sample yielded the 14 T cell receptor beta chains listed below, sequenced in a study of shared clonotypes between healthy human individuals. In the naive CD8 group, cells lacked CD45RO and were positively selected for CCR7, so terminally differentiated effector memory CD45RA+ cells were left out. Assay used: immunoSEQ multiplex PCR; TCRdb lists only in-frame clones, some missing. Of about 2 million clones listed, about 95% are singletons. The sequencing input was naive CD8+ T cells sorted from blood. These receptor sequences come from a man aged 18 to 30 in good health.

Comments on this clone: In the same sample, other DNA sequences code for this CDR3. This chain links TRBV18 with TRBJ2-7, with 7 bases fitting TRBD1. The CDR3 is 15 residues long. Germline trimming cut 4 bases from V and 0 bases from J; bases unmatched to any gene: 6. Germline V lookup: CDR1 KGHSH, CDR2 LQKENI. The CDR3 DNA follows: TGTGCCAGCTCACTCGGGACAGAGAGCTCCTACGAGCAGTACTTC. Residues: CASSLGTESSYEQYF.

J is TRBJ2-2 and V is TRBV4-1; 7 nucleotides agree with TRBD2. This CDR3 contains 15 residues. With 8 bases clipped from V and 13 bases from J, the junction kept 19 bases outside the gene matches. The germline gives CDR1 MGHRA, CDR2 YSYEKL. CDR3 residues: CASGTSVRGSMSLFF. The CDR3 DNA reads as TGCGCCAGCGGCACTAGCGTTCGGGGCAGCATGTCGCTGTTTTTT.

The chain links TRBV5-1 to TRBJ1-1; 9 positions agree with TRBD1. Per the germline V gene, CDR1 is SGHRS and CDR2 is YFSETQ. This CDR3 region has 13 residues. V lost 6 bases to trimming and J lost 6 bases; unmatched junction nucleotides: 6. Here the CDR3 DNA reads TGCGCCAGCAAGACAGGGGGTGGGTCTGAAGCTTTCTTT. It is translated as CASKTGGGSEAFF.

CDR3 region: CASSEFPSGETQYF. CDR3 in DNA: TGCGCCAGCAGCGAATTCCCCAGCGGAGAGACCCAGTACTTC. V is TRBV4-1 and J is TRBJ2-5, with D perhaps matching TRBD2 (5 bases). V dropped 5 bases and J dropped 4 bases, with 14 bases sitting between them. The CDR3 length is 14 residues. The germline gives CDR1 MGHRA, CDR2 YSYEKL.

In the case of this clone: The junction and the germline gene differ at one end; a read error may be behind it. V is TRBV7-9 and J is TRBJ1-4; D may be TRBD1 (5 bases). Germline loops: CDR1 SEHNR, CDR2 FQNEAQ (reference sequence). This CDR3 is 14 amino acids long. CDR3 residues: CASSSPGTTEKLFF. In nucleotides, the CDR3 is TGTGCCAGCAGCTCGCCGGGGACTACTGAAAAACTGTTTTTT.

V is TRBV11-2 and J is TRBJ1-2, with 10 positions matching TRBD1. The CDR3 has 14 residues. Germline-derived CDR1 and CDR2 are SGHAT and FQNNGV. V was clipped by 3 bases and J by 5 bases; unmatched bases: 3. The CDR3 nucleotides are TGTGCCAGCAGCTTTGGGACAGGGGCTTATGGCTACACCTTC. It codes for CASSFGTGAYGYTF.

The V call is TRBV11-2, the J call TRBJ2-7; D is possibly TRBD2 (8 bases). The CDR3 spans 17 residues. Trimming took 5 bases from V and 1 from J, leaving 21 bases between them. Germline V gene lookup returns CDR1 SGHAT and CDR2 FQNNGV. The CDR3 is CASSDRAGGPNSYEQYF. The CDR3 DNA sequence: TGTGCCAGCAGCGACAGGGCGGGAGGACCAAATTCCTACGAGCAGTACTTC.

CDR3 sequence (DNA): TGTGCCAGCAGCCCCTCGGGGGGGGGCCGATGGGAGACCCAGTACTTC. Protein sequence: CASSPSGGGRWETQYF. The chain links TRBV7-2 to TRBJ2-5; 8 nucleotides align to TRBD2. The CDR3 is made up of 16 amino acids. With 5 bases clipped from V and 5 bases from J, the junction kept 13 bases outside the gene matches. Germline V gene lookup returns CDR1 SGHTA and CDR2 FQGNSA.

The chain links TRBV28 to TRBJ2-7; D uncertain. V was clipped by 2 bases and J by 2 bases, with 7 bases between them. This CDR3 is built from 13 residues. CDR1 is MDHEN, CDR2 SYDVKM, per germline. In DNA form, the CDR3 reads TGTGCCAGCAGTTTACTTAGGACCTACGAGCAGTACTTC. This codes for CASSLLRTYEQYF.

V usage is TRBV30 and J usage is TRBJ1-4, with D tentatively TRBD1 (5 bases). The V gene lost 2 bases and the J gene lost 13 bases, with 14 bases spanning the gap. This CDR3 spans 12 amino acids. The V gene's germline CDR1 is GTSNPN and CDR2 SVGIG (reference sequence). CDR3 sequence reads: CAWSPPGGALFF. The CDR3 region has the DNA TGTGCCTGGAGTCCTCCCGGCGGGGCACTGTTTTTT.

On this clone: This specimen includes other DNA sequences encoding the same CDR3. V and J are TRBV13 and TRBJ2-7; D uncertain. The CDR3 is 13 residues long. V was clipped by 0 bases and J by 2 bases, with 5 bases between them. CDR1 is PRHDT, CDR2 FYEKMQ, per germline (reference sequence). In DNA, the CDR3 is TGTGCCAGCAGCTTAGGATGGGCCTACGAGCAGTACTTC. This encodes CASSLGWAYEQYF. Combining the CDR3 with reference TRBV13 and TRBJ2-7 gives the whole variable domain AAGVIQSPRHLIKEKRETATLKCYPIPRHDTVYWYQQGPGQDPQFLISFYEKMQSDKGSIPDRFSAQQFSDYHSELNMSSLELGDSALYFCASSLGWAYEQYFGPGTRLTVT.

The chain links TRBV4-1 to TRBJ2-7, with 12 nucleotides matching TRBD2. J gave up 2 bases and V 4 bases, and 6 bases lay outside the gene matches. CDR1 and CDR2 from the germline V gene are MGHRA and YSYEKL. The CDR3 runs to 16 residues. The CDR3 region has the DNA TGCGCCAGCAGCCCGCCGACTAGCGGGGGTCCCTACGAGCAGTACTTC. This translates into CASSPPTSGGPYEQYF.

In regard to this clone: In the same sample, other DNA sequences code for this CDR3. CDR3 in amino acids: CASSIRGDSYEQYF. The DNA for the CDR3 is TGTGCCAGTAGTATCAGAGGGGATTCCTACGAGCAGTACTTC. The chain links TRBV19 to TRBJ2-7; D may match TRBD1 or TRBD2 (5 bases each). V was cut by 3 bases and J by 1 base, with 10 bases left in between. The CDR3 is 14 residues long. Germline V lookup: CDR1 LNHDA, CDR2 SQIVND (reference sequence).

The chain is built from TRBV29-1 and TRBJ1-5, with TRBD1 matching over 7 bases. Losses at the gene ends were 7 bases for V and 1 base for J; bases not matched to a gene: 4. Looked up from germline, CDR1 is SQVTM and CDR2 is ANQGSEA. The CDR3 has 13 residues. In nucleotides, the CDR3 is TGCAGCGGTAGACAGGGAAGCAATCAGCCCCAGCATTTT. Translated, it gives CSGRQGSNQPQHF.